This T cell receptor (beta chain) comes out of a study of T cells in Graves' hyperthyroidism and ophthalmopathy. V was trimmed by 2 bases and J by 1 base, leaving 17 bases between them. This CDR3 contains 17 residues. Germline loops: CDR1 MNHEY, CDR2 SMNVEV (reference sequence). If no ophthalmopathy progression occurred within 18 months, Graves' hyperthyroidism was stable. The diagnostic basis comprised clinical symptoms, serum thyroxine and TRAb, thyroid ultrasound and orbital computed tomography. Study-level results: Ophthalmopathy was distinguished from stable hyperthyroidism by 13 V-J signatures. Model-based prediction identified ophthalmopathy a median 6.5 months prior to its onset.

TCR beta CDR3 sequences were amplified from RNA transcripts. The TCR CDR3 was amplified in a first-round RT-PCR using the HTBI primer set. MiXCR was run by TCRdb on the multiplex PCR reads, yielding one entry per CDR3 protein. The table includes a few hundred thousand distinct CDR3 sequences, roughly 20% detected once. This clonotype was recorded a few times. Its antigen is still unknown. The chain carries TRBV27 and TRBJ1-2, with D unclear. Sequenced input: blood. The clonotype originates from a woman between 50 and 59 years old with Graves' hyperthyroidism. The CDR3 coding sequence is TGTGCCAGCAGTTTAGGTGTCAGGACCTTTGATAACTATGGCTACACCTTC. Translated: CASSLGVRTFDNYGYTF.